Shown below are 19 T cell receptor beta chains from a single sample sequenced in a study of shared clonotypes between healthy human individuals. The protocol was immunoSEQ multiplex PCR, while the TCRdb copy is restricted to in-frame clones and leaves out a portion. Found here are more than 2 million clones, approximately 94% of them singletons; the top ten hold approximately 0.13%. The material sequenced was naive CD4+ T cells sorted from blood. Subset: CD45RA+ positively selected. The receptors were sampled from a man aged 18 to 30 in good health.

The chain joins TRBV27 to TRBJ1-5, with a tentative D call TRBD1 (6 bases). The V gene's germline CDR1 is MNHEY and CDR2 SMNVEV (reference sequence). V lost 6 bases, J lost 0 bases, and 15 bases lay in between. CDR3 length equals 16 residues. For the CDR3, the DNA is TGTGCCAGCAGAAAAGGGGGGCAGGATAGCAATCAGCCCCAGCATTTT. This translates into CASRKGGQDSNQPQHF.

CDR3 bases: TGTGCCAGCAGTTATCATCAGGGTAGGGGCACTGAAGCTTTCTTT. Its protein is CASSYHQGRGTEAFF. The rearrangement joins TRBV6-5 to TRBJ1-1; D might be TRBD1 (5 bases). The CDR3 is 15 amino acids. Germline CDR1 MNHEY, CDR2 SVGAGI. V lost 3 bases, J lost 4 bases, and 15 bases lay in between.

This chain joins TRBV5-4 and TRBJ2-1, with 7 bases identical to TRBD2. Unmatched junction bases numbered 12, after V lost 0 bases and J lost 15 bases. CDR3 length: 14 amino acids. Germline V gene data show CDR1 as SGHNT and CDR2 as YYREEE (reference sequence). The CDR3 loop is CASSLAGMAGVWFF. CDR3 sequence (DNA): TGTGCCAGCAGCTTGGCCGGGATGGCGGGAGTGTGGTTCTTC.

Details on this clone: Other DNA sequences in the sample encode the same CDR3. The V call is TRBV5-1, the J call TRBJ2-5, with unresolved D. Germline V lookup: CDR1 SGHRS, CDR2 YFSETQ. This CDR3 has 14 residues. V lost 0 bases and J 1 base, leaving 7 bases between the germline ends. CDR3 nucleotide sequence: TGCGCCAGCAGCTTGGTGGGTGGCCAAGAGACCCAGTACTTC. It yields the protein CASSLVGGQETQYF.

J is TRBJ2-7 and V is TRBV10-3; TRBD1 agrees at 11 bases. After removal of 8 bases from V and 1 base from J, the junction contained 7 bases not matched to a gene. The CDR3 runs to 15 residues. CDR1 and CDR2 (germline): ENHRY, SYGVKD. The CDR3 DNA reads as TGTGCCATCGGACAGGGGGCAGGGATTTCCTACGAGCAGTACTTC. Translating gives CAIGQGAGISYEQYF.

This clone was detected only a few times. The chain links TRBV2 to TRBJ1-6; 9 bases map to TRBD1. Trimming removed 8 bases from V and 8 bases from J; junction bases left unmatched: 7. Germline-derived CDR1 and CDR2 are SNHLY and FYNNEI. The CDR3 contains 14 residues. This chain's CDR3 is CASGPGQGYSPLHF. The DNA of the CDR3 is TGTGCCAGCGGGCCGGGACAGGGATATTCACCCCTCCACTTT.

This chain links TRBV4-1 with TRBJ2-2, with 7 bases matching TRBD1. The V gene's germline CDR1 is MGHRA and CDR2 YSYEKL. V lost 1 base and J lost 8; bases outside the gene matches: 4. The CDR3 has 14 residues. CDR3 coding DNA: TGCGCCAGCAGCCAAGCTCCAGGGGGAGGGGAGCTGTTTTTT. Amino acid sequence: CASSQAPGGGELFF.

The chain couples TRBV7-2 to TRBJ1-3, with a possible D match to TRBD1 (6 bases). This CDR3 is 14 amino acids long. Germline loops: CDR1 SGHTA, CDR2 FQGNSA. The germline V and J ends were trimmed by 4 bases and 3 bases, with 10 bases remaining between them. CDR3 protein: CASSSGGYGNTIYF. The CDR3 DNA reads TGTGCCAGCAGCTCGGGGGGCTATGGAAACACCATATATTTT.

Regarding this clone: This specimen includes other DNA sequences encoding the same CDR3. V is TRBV9 and J is TRBJ1-3; D is possibly TRBD1 (5 bases). Germline values: CDR1 SGDLS, CDR2 YYNGEE. The V and J ends lost 0 bases and 0 bases respectively, with 10 bases between them. This CDR3 spans 16 amino acids. CDR3 sequence reads: CASSVGRGLSGNTIYF. The CDR3 DNA follows: TGTGCCAGCAGCGTAGGGAGGGGTCTCTCTGGAAACACCATATATTTT.

The V and J genes are TRBV5-8 and TRBJ1-1; D possibly corresponds to TRBD1 (5 bases). Trimming removed 0 bases at V and 8 bases at J, with 5 bases between. Germline V gene data show CDR1 as SGHTS and CDR2 as YDEGEE. The CDR3 length is 11 residues. The CDR3 loop is CASSLDREAFF. CDR3 in DNA: TGTGCCAGCAGCTTGGACAGGGAAGCTTTCTTT.

The V and J genes are TRBV2 and TRBJ2-2; perhaps TRBD2 as D (6 bases). The V and J ends lost 4 bases and 6 bases respectively, with 12 bases between them. The CDR3 runs to 14 residues. Germline V gene sequence: CDR1 SNHLY, CDR2 FYNNEI. This chain's CDR3 is CASSVLGGAGELFF. The CDR3 region has the DNA TGTGCCAGCAGTGTCCTCGGGGGAGCCGGGGAGCTGTTTTTT.

To note about this clone: Within the sample, other DNA sequences also encode this same CDR3. The chain uses TRBV9 and TRBJ2-1; a weak D match, TRBD1 (6 bases). V lost 0 bases and J 2 bases, leaving 9 bases between the germline ends. Germline V gene data show CDR1 as SGDLS and CDR2 as YYNGEE. There are 15 residues in the CDR3. CDR3: CASSVAGGTYNEQFF. CDR3 bases: TGTGCCAGCAGCGTAGCTGGGGGCACCTACAATGAGCAGTTCTTC.

This chain uses TRBV6-5 with TRBJ1-6; TRBD1 matches at 9 bases. J lost 5 bases, V lost 4 bases, and 6 bases had no gene match. Germline V CDR1 and CDR2: MNHEY, SVGAGI. There are 16 residues in the CDR3. Written as DNA, the CDR3 is TGTGCCAGCAGTTGGGACAGGGTCTCGAATAATTCACCCCTCCACTTT. Amino acids: CASSWDRVSNNSPLHF.

This rearrangement joins TRBV21-1 to TRBJ2-7; the D call in the table, TRBD2, was not verified against the DNA. TRBV21-1 is described as a pseudogene. The CDR3 is 14 amino acids. The CDR3 DNA reads as TGTGCCAGCAGACCCTCGGAGTGTTCCTACGAGCAGTACTTC. The encoded protein is CASRPSECSYEQYF.

The chain recombines TRBV10-3 with TRBJ2-1, with no clear D. V lost 7 bases, J lost 10 bases, and 11 bases lay in between. Germline values: CDR1 ENHRY, CDR2 SYGVKD. This CDR3 has 11 amino acids. The CDR3 region has the DNA TGTGCCATCAAGGCGGACCTAGAGCAGTTCTTC. It specifies CAIKADLEQFF.

This chain links TRBV5-4 with TRBJ1-6, with a weak D call TRBD1 (5 bases). With 4 bases removed from V and 4 bases from J, the gap between germline ends came to 24 bases. Germline V gives CDR1 SGHNT, CDR2 YYREEE (reference sequence). The CDR3 is 19 amino acids. The CDR3 here is CASSATGPRGSYYNSPLHF. DNA for the CDR3: TGTGCCAGCAGCGCAACCGGGCCGAGGGGATCGTATTATAATTCACCCCTCCACTTT.

The rearrangement joins TRBV30 to TRBJ1-3; D gene unclear. This CDR3 has 14 amino acids. Trimming shortened V by 1 base and J by 0 bases, and 7 bases separated the two germline ends. The germline CDR1 and CDR2 sequences are GTSNPN and SVGIG (reference sequence). In nucleotides, the CDR3 is TGTGCCTGGAGTGAGGAGAACTCTGGAAACACCATATATTTT. It yields the protein CAWSEENSGNTIYF.

This chain uses TRBV30 with TRBJ2-2, with D uncertain. The V gene's germline CDR1 is GTSNPN and CDR2 SVGIG (reference sequence). The length of the CDR3 is 13 residues. Trimming left V 0 bases short and J 7 bases short, with 9 bases between. The CDR3 sequence: CAWSVISGGELFF. DNA for the CDR3: TGTGCCTGGAGTGTAATATCGGGCGGGGAGCTGTTTTTT.

In this sample, this clone turned up once. V gene TRBV10-2 combines with J gene TRBJ2-1; the D is unclear. The germline V gene has CDR1 WSHSY and CDR2 SAAADI. Trimming shortened V by 2 bases and J by 8 bases, and 7 bases separated the two germline ends. The CDR3 covers 12 residues. The chain's CDR3 is CASSETYDEQFF. As DNA, the CDR3 is TGCGCCAGCAGTGAGACTTACGATGAGCAGTTCTTC.